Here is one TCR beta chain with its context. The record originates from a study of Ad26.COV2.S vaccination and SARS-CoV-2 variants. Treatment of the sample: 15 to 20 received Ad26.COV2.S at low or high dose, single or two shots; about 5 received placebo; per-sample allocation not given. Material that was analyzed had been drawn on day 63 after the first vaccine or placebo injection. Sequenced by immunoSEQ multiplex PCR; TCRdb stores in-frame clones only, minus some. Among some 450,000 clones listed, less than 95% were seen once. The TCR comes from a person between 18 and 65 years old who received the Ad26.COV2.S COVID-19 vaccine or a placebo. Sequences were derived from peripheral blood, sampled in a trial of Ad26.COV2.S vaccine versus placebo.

CDR3 nucleotides: TGTGCCAGCAGCCAAGGGGACAGGGATTCCGGGGCCAACGTCCTGACTTTC. Translated: CASSQGDRDSGANVLTF. The chain has TRBV14 and TRBJ2-6, with 9 bases identical to TRBD1. J gave up 4 bases and V 1 base, and 5 bases lay outside the gene matches. This CDR3 has 17 residues. Germline CDR1 reads SGHDN; CDR2 reads FVKESK. The whole variable domain, remainder taken from reference TRBV14 and TRBJ2-6, is EAGVTQFPSHSVIEKGQTVTLRCDPISGHDNLYWYRRVMGKEIKFLLHFVKESKQDESGMPNNRFLAERTGGTYSTLKVQPAELEDSGVYFCASSQGDRDSGANVLTFGAGSRLTVL.